This T cell receptor (beta chain) was documented in a study of CD8 T cells in Susac syndrome. Whole-study results and caveats: As the study acknowledged, the number of individuals who were part of its TCR sequencing and HLA analysis was relatively small.

Sequencing of TCR beta was performed on blood CD8+ and CD4+ T cells. Controls were healthy donors (matched for age and sex). The CD8+ and CD4+ T cells were negatively isolated, with the TEMRA cells enriched by FACS. A note on this clonotype: Its antigen remains unidentified.

Reverse transcription of about 0.5 to 1 ug RNA was carried out with random hexamers. One entry per CDR3 protein, called by TCRdb with MiXCR from the immunoSEQ multiplex PCR reads. Here the sample spans around 130,000 distinct CDR3 sequences, roughly 95% being singletons. The CDR3 contains 15 residues. CDR1 is MDHEN, CDR2 SYDVKM, per germline. The V segment lost 5 bases and the J segment 0 bases; nucleotides outside the gene matches: 6. The TCR originated in a human donor in good health. The V and J genes are TRBV28 and TRBJ2-7; 8 bases align to TRBD1. The specimen was CD4+ T cells from PBMCs. This CDR3 is CASSPWDRSSYEQYF. The CDR3 DNA is TGTGCCAGCAGTCCCTGGGACAGGAGCTCCTACGAGCAGTACTTC.